One and the same sample provided the 7 T cell receptor beta chains below, sequenced in a study of blood T cell repertoires in COVID-19. Sequencing was performed with immunoSEQ multiplex PCR; in TCRdb, only in-frame clones are kept and a portion is missing. The sample comprises about 170,000 clones, around four fifths of which are singletons, and approximately 8.1% rests with the top ten. Sequenced sample: peripheral blood. The receptors come from a woman of 80 years or more with COVID-19, enrolled during active disease.

In this sample, this clone turned up once. The chain joins TRBV10-3 to TRBJ1-1; D unresolved. The CDR3 has 11 residues. The V and J ends lost 10 bases and 0 bases respectively, with 6 bases between them. The germline CDR1 and CDR2 sequences are ENHRY and SYGVKD. The CDR3 nucleotides read TGTGCCACGGGTCTGAACACTGAAGCTTTCTTT. As protein: CATGLNTEAFF.

This clone has a single count. The V and J genes are TRBV6-5 and TRBJ1-2; TRBD1 agrees at 8 bases. V lost 4 bases and J lost 8; bases outside the gene matches: 6. This CDR3 has 13 residues. Germline V gene data show CDR1 as MNHEY and CDR2 as SVGAGI. The CDR3 sequence: CASSSTRTGGYTF. As DNA, the CDR3 is TGTGCCAGCAGTTCCACCCGGACAGGGGGCTACACCTTC.

This chain joins TRBV9 and TRBJ1-1; 7 bases map to TRBD1. The CDR3 has 16 residues. With 3 bases clipped from V and 4 bases from J, the junction kept 12 bases outside the gene matches. From germline, CDR1 is SGDLS and CDR2 YYNGEE. CDR3 coding DNA: TGTGCCAGCAGCGGGTATTCAGGGGGTGCGGGCACTGAAGCTTTCTTT. This translates into CASSGYSGGAGTEAFF.

The V call is TRBV6-5, the J call TRBJ2-7, with TRBD2 identical over 15 bases. The V and J ends lost 7 bases and 5 bases, in that order; junction bases with no gene match: 6. This CDR3 contains 15 residues. Germline V gene data show CDR1 as MNHEY and CDR2 as SVGAGI. CDR3 loop: CASISGLAGGDEQYF. DNA of the CDR3: TGTGCCAGCATCTCGGGACTAGCGGGGGGTGACGAGCAGTACTTC.

V usage is TRBV24-1 and J usage is TRBJ2-3; D might be TRBD1 (6 bases). Between the trimmed V and J ends, which lost 10 bases and 4 bases, there was a span of 17 bases. This CDR3 has 14 amino acids. Germline lookup yields CDR1 KGHDR and CDR2 SFDVKD. CDR3 DNA sequence: TGTGCCACGACTCACAGGGTTGGCCCAGATACGCAGTATTTT. This sequence encodes CATTHRVGPDTQYF.

This clone was seen a handful of times. V gene TRBV28 combines with J gene TRBJ2-5; no clear D gene. Trimming removed 7 bases at V and 5 bases at J, with 8 bases between. Germline values: CDR1 MDHEN, CDR2 SYDVKM. There are 11 residues in the CDR3. CDR3 in amino acids: CASTSRETQYF. In nucleotides, the CDR3 is TGTGCCAGCACCTCGCGGGAGACCCAGTACTTC.

This clone was found once. V gene TRBV2 combines with J gene TRBJ1-1, with D possibly being TRBD1 (5 bases). Trimming stripped 11 bases from V and 4 bases from J, with 17 bases between. CDR3 length: 13 amino acids. Germline assignment: CDR1 SNHLY and CDR2 FYNNEI. The CDR3 reads CAGQGALSTEAFF. In nucleotides, the CDR3 is TGTGCCGGGCAAGGGGCCCTGAGCACTGAAGCTTTCTTT.